The clone carrying this TCR beta chain showed up just a few times. Its antigen is not identified. A sample-barcoded 5' primer and a J-beta primer mix were used in a second PCR of about 7 to 12 cycles. TCRdb ran MiXCR on the 5' RACE reads and lists one entry per CDR3 protein. In the table there are hundreds of thousands of distinct CDR3 sequences, around 50% of which are singletons. V trimming: 4 bases; J trimming: 2 bases; junction bases outside the gene matches: 8. There are 15 residues in the CDR3. Germline V gene sequence: CDR1 LGHDT, CDR2 YNNKEL (reference sequence). The donors, aged roughly 6 to 95, were healthy Caucasians from Russia. The data were taken from a study of blood T cells in healthy people across ages. Study-level findings and limits: Compared with aged donors, long-lived donors showed fewer expanded clones, suggesting selection. The study could not conclusively compare naive and antigen-experienced cells, given its unsorted PBMCs. Strongly correlated with naive T cell percentage was TCR beta diversity.

The source is a man aged 35-49 years in good health. Source material: blood. This chain connects TRBV3-1 to TRBJ2-7, with TRBD1 matching over 7 bases. The CDR3 here is CASSRERQGPYEQYF. Written as DNA, the CDR3 is TGTGCCAGCAGCCGGGAGAGACAGGGTCCCTACGAGCAGTACTTC.